This T cell receptor beta chain was recorded in a study of control samples from healthy donors and cancer patients. Assay: immunoSEQ multiplex PCR; the TCRdb copy retains only in-frame clones and omits some. The sample consists of some 9,800 clones, around 90% of them appearing once. Deletions cut 2 bases from V and 3 bases from J, with 18 bases between. This CDR3 comprises 17 residues. Germline lookup yields CDR1 SGHNT and CDR2 YENEEA. This clone occurred once. Sequenced: PBMCs. The chain joins TRBV11-3 to TRBJ2-3; perhaps TRBD2 as D (6 bases). This sequence originates from a man aged 55 to 70 with colorectal cancer. CDR3: CASSLTLGRDSTDTQYF. CDR3 coding DNA: TGTGCCAGCAGCTTAACCCTAGGGCGGGACTCAACAGATACGCAGTATTTT. The whole variable domain, filled in from reference TRBV11-3 and TRBJ2-3, reads EAGVVQSPRYKIIEKKQPVAFWCNPISGHNTLYWYLQNLGQGPELLIRYENEEAVDDSQLPKDRFSAERLKGVDSTLKIQPAELGDSAVYLCASSLTLGRDSTDTQYFGPGTRLTVL.